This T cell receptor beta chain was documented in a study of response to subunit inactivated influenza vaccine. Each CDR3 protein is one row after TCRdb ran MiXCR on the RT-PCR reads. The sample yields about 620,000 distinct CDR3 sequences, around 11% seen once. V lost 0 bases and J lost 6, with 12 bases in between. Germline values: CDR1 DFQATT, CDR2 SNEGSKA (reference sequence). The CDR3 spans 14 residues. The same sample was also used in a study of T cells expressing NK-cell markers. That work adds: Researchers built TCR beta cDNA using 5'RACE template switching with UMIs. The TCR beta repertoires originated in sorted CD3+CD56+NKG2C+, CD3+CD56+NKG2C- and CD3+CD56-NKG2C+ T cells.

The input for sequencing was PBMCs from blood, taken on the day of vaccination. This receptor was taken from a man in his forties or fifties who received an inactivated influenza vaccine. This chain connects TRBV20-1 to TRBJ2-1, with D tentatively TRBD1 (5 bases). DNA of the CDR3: TGCAGTGCTAGAGATTTGTCAGGGCCCAATGAGCAGTTCTTC. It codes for CSARDLSGPNEQFF.